These 10 T cell receptor beta chains were all obtained from the same sample, sequenced in a study of cytomegalovirus exposure and HLA in healthy donors. PCR used 60 Vbeta primers and 13 Jbeta primers. The method was immunoSEQ multiplex PCR; TCRdb's version includes in-frame clones alone and lacks a portion of them. The table records 100,000 to 150,000 clones, about 85% of them present only once. The sequenced sample was PBMCs. These receptors originate from a young man in good health and CMV-seropositive.

This chain uses TRBV5-1 with TRBJ2-2, with D perhaps TRBD1 (6 bases). Between the trimmed V and J ends, which lost 4 bases and 0 bases, there was a span of 13 bases. The CDR3 has 16 residues. Germline CDR1 SGHRS, CDR2 YFSETQ. The CDR3 DNA reads TGCGCCAGCAGCCGTACCACAGGGTCGAACACCGGGGAGCTGTTTTTT. It encodes CASSRTTGSNTGELFF.

This sequence joins TRBV6-5 and TRBJ2-5; 8 bases agree with TRBD1. This CDR3 contains 13 residues. V lost 5 bases, J lost 5 bases, and 4 bases stayed unmatched. Germline assignment: CDR1 MNHEY and CDR2 SVGAGI. The CDR3 DNA sequence: TGTGCCAGCAGTCAGGACAGGGAGGAGACCCAGTACTTC. Encoded protein: CASSQDREETQYF.

The CDR3 loop reads CASSQGRASSYEQYF. The DNA for the CDR3 is TGCGCCAGCAGCCAGGGCAGGGCGAGCTCCTACGAGCAGTACTTC. This chain uses TRBV4-1 with TRBJ2-7; weak D call: TRBD1 (5 bases). V was shortened by 3 bases and J by 0 bases, with 12 bases between the two germline ends. Germline CDR1 reads MGHRA; CDR2 reads YSYEKL. The CDR3 runs 15 residues.

The chain employs TRBV6-5 and TRBJ1-2; no firm D call. Per germline, CDR1 MNHEY and CDR2 SVGAGI. The CDR3 is 11 amino acids. Deletions cut 3 bases from V and 8 bases from J, with 7 bases between. CDR3 nucleotides: TGTGCCAGCAGTTATGGTGGCGGCTACACCTTC. This translates into CASSYGGGYTF.

CDR3 DNA sequence: TGCGCCAGCAGCCAACGACCAGGATCTAGCACAGATACGCAGTATTTT. It encodes CASSQRPGSSTDTQYF. The rearrangement uses TRBV4-1 and TRBJ2-3; D is unresolved. Trimming pared 2 bases from V and 0 bases from J, leaving 12 bases between. CDR1 is MGHRA and CDR2 is YSYEKL in the germline V gene. The CDR3 spans 16 residues.

The rearrangement links TRBV5-1 to TRBJ2-2; 7 nucleotides line up with TRBD2. There are 15 residues in the CDR3. The V gene end was trimmed by 4 bases and the J gene end by 1 base; junction bases not matched to a gene: 4. In germline, CDR1 is SGHRS, CDR2 YFSETQ. The CDR3 bases are TGCGCCAGCAGCCCGAGCGGGAAGAACACCGGGGAGCTGTTTTTT. Protein sequence: CASSPSGKNTGELFF.

The chain couples TRBV7-9 to TRBJ2-7; TRBD1 aligns across 9 bases. There are 17 residues in the CDR3. V gave up 4 bases and J gave up 7 bases; unmatched junction bases: 17. Germline V CDR1 and CDR2: SEHNR, FQNEAQ (reference sequence). DNA for the CDR3: TGTGCCAGCAGCTCCTGGGGGCGGGACAGGGTTCTTCGGGAGCAGTACTTC. It encodes CASSSWGRDRVLREQYF.

The J gene is TRBJ1-1, the V gene TRBV2, with D maybe TRBD1 (6 bases). V lost 7 bases to trimming and J lost 3 bases, with 15 bases between them. The CDR3 is made up of 14 amino acids. Germline values: CDR1 SNHLY, CDR2 FYNNEI. CDR3 loop: CASTPDRLDTEAFF. The DNA of the CDR3 is TGTGCCAGCACTCCCGACAGGTTGGACACTGAAGCTTTCTTT. Looking up the rest from reference TRBV2 and TRBJ1-1 gives the full variable domain: EPEVTQTPSHQVTQMGQEVILRCVPISNHLYFYWYRQILGQKVEFLVSFYNNEISEKSEIFDDQFSVERPDGSNFTLKIRSTKLEDSAMYFCASTPDRLDTEAFFGQGTRLTVV.

Comment on this clone: This same CDR3 is encoded by further DNA sequences in the sample. The chain recombines TRBV14 with TRBJ1-1; D remains ambiguous. This CDR3 spans 14 amino acids. Germline CDR1 and CDR2: SGHDN and FVKESK. The germline V and J ends were trimmed by 3 bases and 5 bases, with 13 bases remaining between them. The CDR3 here is CASSQVSGGTEAFF. CDR3 nucleotide sequence: TGTGCCAGCAGCCAGGTTTCGGGAGGAACTGAAGCTTTCTTT.

The chain couples TRBV4-1 to TRBJ2-7; a weak D match, TRBD1 (6 bases). V was trimmed by 1 base and J by 0 bases, leaving 25 bases between them. The CDR3 extends over 20 amino acids. Germline loops: CDR1 MGHRA, CDR2 YSYEKL. The DNA for the CDR3 is TGCGCCAGCAGCCAAGTTATTCCGGGGCAGGGGCGCCCTTACTCCTACGAGCAGTACTTC. It codes for CASSQVIPGQGRPYSYEQYF.